The entry below gives a single TCR beta chain sequence along with its context. Its target is unknown. None of the donors, who were healthy HIV-negative adults, had recently had acute infections or vaccinations. A CD45RA-negative memory subset and a CD45RA+ naive subset were separated from the CD4+ cells. The repertoire was sequenced with immunoSEQ multiplex PCR; TCRdb's copy has only in-frame clones and lacks some. The sample has over a million clones, around 98.5% seen once; the top ten hold 0.36%. The entry originates in a study of shared clonotypes between healthy human individuals. Study findings and constraints: Naive subsets, compared against memory subsets, generally had larger estimated richness values.

Per the germline V gene, CDR1 is SGHDT and CDR2 is YYEEEE. This CDR3 is 13 amino acids long. The germline V and J ends were trimmed by 4 bases and 7 bases, with 12 bases remaining between them. The chain recombines TRBV5-6 with TRBJ2-1; TRBD2 might be the D (5 bases). The clonotype was recovered from a man aged 25 to 40 in good health. The material sequenced was naive CD4+ T cells sorted from blood. Sample subset: CD45RA+ positively selected. CDR3 DNA: TGTGCCAGCAGCCCTAGCCCCTGGAATGAGCAGTTCTTC. The encoded protein is CASSPSPWNEQFF.